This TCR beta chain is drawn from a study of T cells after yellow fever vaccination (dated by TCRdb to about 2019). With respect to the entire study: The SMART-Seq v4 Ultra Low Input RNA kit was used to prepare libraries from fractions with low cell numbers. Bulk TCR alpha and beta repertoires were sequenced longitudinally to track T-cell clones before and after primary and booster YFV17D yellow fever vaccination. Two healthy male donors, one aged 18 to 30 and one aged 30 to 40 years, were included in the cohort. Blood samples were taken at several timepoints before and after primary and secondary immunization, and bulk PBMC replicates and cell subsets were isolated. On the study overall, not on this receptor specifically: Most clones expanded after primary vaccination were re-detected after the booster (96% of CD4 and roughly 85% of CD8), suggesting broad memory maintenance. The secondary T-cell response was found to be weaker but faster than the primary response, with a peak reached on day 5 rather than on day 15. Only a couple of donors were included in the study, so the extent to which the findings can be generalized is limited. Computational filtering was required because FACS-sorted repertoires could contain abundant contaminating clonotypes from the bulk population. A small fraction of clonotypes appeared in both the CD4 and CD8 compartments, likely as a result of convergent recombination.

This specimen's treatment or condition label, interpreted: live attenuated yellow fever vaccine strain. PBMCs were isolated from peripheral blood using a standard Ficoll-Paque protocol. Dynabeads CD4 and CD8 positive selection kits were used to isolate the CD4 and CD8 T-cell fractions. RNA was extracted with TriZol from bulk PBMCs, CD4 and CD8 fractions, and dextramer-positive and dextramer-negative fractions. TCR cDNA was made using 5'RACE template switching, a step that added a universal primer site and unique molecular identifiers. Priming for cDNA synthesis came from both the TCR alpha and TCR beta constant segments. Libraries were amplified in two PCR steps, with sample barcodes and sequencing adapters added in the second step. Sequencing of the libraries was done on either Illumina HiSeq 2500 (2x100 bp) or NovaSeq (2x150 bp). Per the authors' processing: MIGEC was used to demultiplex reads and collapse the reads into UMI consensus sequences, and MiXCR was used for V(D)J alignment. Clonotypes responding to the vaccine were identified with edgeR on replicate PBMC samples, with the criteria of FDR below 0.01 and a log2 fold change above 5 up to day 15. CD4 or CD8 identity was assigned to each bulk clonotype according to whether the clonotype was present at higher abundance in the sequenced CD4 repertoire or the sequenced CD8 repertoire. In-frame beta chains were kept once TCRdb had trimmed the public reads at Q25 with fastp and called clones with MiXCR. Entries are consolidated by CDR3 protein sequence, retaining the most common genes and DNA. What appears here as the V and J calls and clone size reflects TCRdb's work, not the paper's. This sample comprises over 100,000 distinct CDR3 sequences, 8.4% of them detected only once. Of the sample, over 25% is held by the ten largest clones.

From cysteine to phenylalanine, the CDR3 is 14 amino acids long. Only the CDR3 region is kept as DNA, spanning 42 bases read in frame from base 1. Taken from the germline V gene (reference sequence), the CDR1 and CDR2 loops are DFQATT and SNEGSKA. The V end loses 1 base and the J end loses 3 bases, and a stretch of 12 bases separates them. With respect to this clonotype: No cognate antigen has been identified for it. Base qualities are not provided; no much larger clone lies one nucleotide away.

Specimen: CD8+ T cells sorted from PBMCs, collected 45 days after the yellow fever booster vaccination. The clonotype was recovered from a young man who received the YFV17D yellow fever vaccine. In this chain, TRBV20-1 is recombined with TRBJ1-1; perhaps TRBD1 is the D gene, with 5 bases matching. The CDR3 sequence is CSARAPRDYTEAFF. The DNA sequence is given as TGCAGTGCTAGAGCCCCTCGGGACTACACTGAAGCTTTCTTT.